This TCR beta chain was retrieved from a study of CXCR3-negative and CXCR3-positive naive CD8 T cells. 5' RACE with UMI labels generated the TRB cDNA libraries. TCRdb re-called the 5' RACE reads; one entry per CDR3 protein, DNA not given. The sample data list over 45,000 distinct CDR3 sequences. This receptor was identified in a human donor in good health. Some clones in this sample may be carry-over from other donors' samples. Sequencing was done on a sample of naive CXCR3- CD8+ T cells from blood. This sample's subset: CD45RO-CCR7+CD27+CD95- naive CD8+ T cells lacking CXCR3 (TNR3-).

The CDR3 spells CASSPEPSGHTYEQYF. This rearrangement joins TRBV18 to TRBJ2-7; TCRdb indicates TRBD1, and absent DNA this call remains unverified. This CDR3 has 16 amino acids. CDR1 is KGHSH and CDR2 is LQKENI in the germline V gene.